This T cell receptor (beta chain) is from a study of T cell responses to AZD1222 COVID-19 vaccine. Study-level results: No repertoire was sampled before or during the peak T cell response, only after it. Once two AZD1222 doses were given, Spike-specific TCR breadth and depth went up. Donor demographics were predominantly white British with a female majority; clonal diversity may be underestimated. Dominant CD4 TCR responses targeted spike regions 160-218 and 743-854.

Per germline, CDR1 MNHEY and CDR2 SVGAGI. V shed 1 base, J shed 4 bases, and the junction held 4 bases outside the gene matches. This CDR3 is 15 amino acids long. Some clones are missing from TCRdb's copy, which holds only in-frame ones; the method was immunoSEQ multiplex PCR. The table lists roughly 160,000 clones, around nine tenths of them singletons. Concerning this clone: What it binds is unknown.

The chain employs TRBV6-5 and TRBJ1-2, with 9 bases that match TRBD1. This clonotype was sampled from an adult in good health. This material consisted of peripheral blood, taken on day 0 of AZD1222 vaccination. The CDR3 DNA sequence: TGTGCCAGCAGTTACTTAACAGGGGGCGCCTATGGCTACACCTTC. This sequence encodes CASSYLTGGAYGYTF.